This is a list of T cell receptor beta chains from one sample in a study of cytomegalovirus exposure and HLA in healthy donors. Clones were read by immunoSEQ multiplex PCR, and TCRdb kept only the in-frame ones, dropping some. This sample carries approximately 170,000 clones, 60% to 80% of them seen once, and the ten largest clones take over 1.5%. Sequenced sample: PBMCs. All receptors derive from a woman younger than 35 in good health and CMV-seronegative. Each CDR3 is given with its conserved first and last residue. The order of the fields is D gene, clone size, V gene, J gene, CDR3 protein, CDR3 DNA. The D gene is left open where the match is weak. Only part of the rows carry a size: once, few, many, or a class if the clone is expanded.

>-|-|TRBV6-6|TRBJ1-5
CASSYSSNQPQHF
TGTGCCAGCAGTTACTCCTCGAATCAGCCCCAGCATTTT
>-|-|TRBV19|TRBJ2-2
CASSIRQNTGELFF
TGTGCCAGTAGCATCAGACAGAACACCGGGGAGCTGTTTTTT
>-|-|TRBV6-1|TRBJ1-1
CASSEGSWGGTEAFF
TGTGCCAGCAGTGAGGGCTCCTGGGGCGGCACTGAAGCTTTCTTT
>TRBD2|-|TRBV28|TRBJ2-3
CASSRGLAGGRQGGDTQYF
TGTGCCAGCAGTCGCGGACTAGCGGGGGGGCGGCAGGGGGGGGATACGCAGTATTTT
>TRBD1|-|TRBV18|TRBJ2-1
CASSLVTGSGEQFF
TGTGCCAGCTCACTGGTGACAGGGTCGGGTGAGCAGTTCTTC
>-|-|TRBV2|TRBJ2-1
CASRWGQNPYNEQFF
TGTGCCAGCAGGTGGGGACAAAACCCATACAATGAGCAGTTCTTC
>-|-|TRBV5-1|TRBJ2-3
CASIADSADTQYF
TGCGCCAGCATTGCGGATTCGGCCGATACGCAGTATTTT
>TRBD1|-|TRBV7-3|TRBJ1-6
CASSETGTGLNSPLHF
TGTGCCAGCAGCGAGACCGGGACAGGACTTAATTCACCCCTCCACTTT
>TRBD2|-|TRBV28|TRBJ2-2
CASRAPLGLASGELFF
TGTGCCAGCAGGGCTCCTCTCGGACTAGCGAGCGGGGAGCTGTTTTTT
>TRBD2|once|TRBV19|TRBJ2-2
CASSGGGLNTGELFF
TGTGCCAGTAGCGGCGGGGGGCTGAACACCGGGGAGCTGTTTTTT
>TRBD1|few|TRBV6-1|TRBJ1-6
CASSEGTGGSPLHF
TGTGCCAGCAGTGAGGGGACAGGCGGTTCACCCCTCCACTTT
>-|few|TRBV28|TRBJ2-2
CASSLSSELAANTGELFF
TGTGCCAGCAGTTTATCCTCTGAACTAGCAGCGAACACCGGGGAGCTGTTTTTT
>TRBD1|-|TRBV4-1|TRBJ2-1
CASSSQWTGVQSSYNEQFF
TGCGCCAGCAGCTCCCAGTGGACAGGGGTACAGAGCTCCTACAATGAGCAGTTCTTC
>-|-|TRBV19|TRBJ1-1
CASLSAVAAFF
TGTGCCAGCCTCTCCGCAGTGGCAGCTTTCTTT
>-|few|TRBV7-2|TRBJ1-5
CASSRQLISNQPQHF
TGTGCCAGCAGCAGACAGCTAATTAGCAATCAGCCCCAGCATTTT
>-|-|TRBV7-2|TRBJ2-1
CASSSQRDEQFF
TGTGCCAGCAGCTCACAGCGGGATGAGCAGTTCTTC
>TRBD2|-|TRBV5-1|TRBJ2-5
CASSLAGGPGQETQYF
TGCGCCAGCAGCTTAGCGGGAGGGCCTGGCCAAGAGACCCAGTACTTC
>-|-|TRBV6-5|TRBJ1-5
CASSFKGGNQPQHF
TGTGCCAGCAGTTTTAAGGGAGGCAATCAGCCCCAGCATTTT
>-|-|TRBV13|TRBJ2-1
CASSLDYNNEQFF
TGTGCCAGCAGCTTGGACTACAACAATGAGCAGTTCTTC
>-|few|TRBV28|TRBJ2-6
CASWPGGSGANVLTF
TGTGCCAGCTGGCCTGGGGGGTCTGGGGCCAACGTCCTGACTTTC
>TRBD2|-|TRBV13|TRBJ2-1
CASTAGGASGRKQFF
TGTGCCAGCACCGCTGGGGGGGCTAGCGGGAGGAAGCAGTTCTTC
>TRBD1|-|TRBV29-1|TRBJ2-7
CSVIHRQGPYEQYF
TGCAGCGTTATCCATAGACAGGGGCCCTACGAGCAGTACTTC
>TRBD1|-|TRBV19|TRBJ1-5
CASRDNNRGLNQPQHF
TGTGCCAGTAGGGACAATAACAGGGGGCTTAATCAGCCCCAGCATTTT
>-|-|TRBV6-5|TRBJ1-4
CASSYVQGGKLFF
TGTGCCAGCAGTTACGTACAGGGTGGGAAACTGTTTTTT
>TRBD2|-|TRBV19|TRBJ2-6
CASSSSGSSGANVLTF
TGTGCCAGTAGTAGTAGCGGGAGCTCTGGGGCCAACGTCCTGACTTTC
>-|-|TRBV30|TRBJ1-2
CAWGGLAANYGYTF
TGTGCCTGGGGAGGTTTGGCAGCTAACTATGGCTACACCTTC
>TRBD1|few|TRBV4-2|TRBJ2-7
CASSQAGDRDYEQYF
TGTGCCAGCAGCCAAGCCGGGGACAGGGACTACGAGCAGTACTTC
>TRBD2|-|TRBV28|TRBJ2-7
CASSLGGLAGAYEQYF
TGTGCCAGCAGTTTGGGGGGACTAGCGGGGGCCTACGAGCAGTACTTC
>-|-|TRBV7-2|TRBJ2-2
CASSLKGERNTGELFF
TGTGCCAGCAGCTTAAAGGGGGAAAGGAACACCGGGGAGCTGTTTTTT
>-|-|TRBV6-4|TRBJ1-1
CACSGGSFYRDGMNTEAFF
TGTGCCTGCAGCGGGGGGTCCTTTTACAGGGATGGGATGAACACTGAAGCTTTCTTT
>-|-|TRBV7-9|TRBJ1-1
CASSPQVGKNTEAFF
TGTGCCAGCAGCCCCCAGGTCGGAAAGAACACTGAAGCTTTCTTT
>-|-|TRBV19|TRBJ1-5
CASSLPDRNNQPQHF
TGTGCCAGTAGTCTCCCGGACAGAAACAATCAGCCCCAGCATTTT
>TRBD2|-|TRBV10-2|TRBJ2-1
CASSGLAVNEQFF
TGCGCCAGCAGTGGACTAGCGGTCAATGAGCAGTTCTTC
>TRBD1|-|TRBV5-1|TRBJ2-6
CASGLGQGARGANVLTF
TGCGCCAGCGGATTGGGACAGGGGGCGCGTGGGGCCAACGTCCTGACTTTC
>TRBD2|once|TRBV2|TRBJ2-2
CATRTGLVDTGELFF
TGTGCCACCAGAACGGGACTAGTCGACACCGGGGAGCTGTTTTTT
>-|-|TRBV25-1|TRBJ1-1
CASSEFSTTGNTEAFF
TGTGCCAGCAGTGAATTTTCCACGACAGGGAACACTGAAGCTTTCTTT